These 5 T cell receptor beta chains were sequenced from one sample in a study of T cell responses to AZD1222 COVID-19 vaccine. Profiling relied on immunoSEQ multiplex PCR, and the TCRdb table lists in-frame clones only, not all of them. The data contain 150,000 or so clones, 85% to 90% of them singletons. The sequenced sample was peripheral blood, obtained on day 0 of AZD1222 vaccination. Receptor source: an adult in good health.

The chain employs TRBV28 and TRBJ2-7, with D possibly matching TRBD2 (5 bases). Germline loops: CDR1 MDHEN, CDR2 SYDVKM. The CDR3 extends over 16 amino acids. Trimming shortened V by 3 bases and J by 1 base, and 16 bases separated the two germline ends. Written as DNA, the CDR3 is TGTGCCAGCAGTTTCATACCGGGATCTCAATCCTACGAGCAGTACTTC. It translates to CASSFIPGSQSYEQYF.

CDR3 amino acids: CASSPVQTNTEAFF. The CDR3 nucleotides are TGTGCCAGCTCACCAGTCCAGACGAACACTGAAGCTTTCTTT. The rearrangement links TRBV18 to TRBJ1-1; no clear D gene. V was clipped by 2 bases and J by 1 base, with 8 bases between them. Germline V gene lookup returns CDR1 KGHSH and CDR2 LQKENI. This CDR3 has 14 residues.

The CDR3 coding sequence is TGTGCCAGCAGCCGGAGACAGGGTAGGGCAGATACGCAGTATTTT. Translated: CASSRRQGRADTQYF. This rearrangement joins TRBV7-2 to TRBJ2-3; the match to TRBD1 covers 7 bases. The J segment lost 4 bases and the V segment lost 5 bases, leaving 9 bases of the junction unmatched. CDR3 length: 15 residues. Per the germline V gene, CDR1 is SGHTA and CDR2 is FQGNSA. The full variable domain, rest sourced from reference TRBV7-2 and TRBJ2-3, is GAGVSQSPSNKVTEKGKDVELRCDPISGHTALYWYRQSLGQGLEFLIYFQGNSAPDKSGLPSDRFSAERTGGSVSTLTIQRTQQEDSAVYLCASSRRQGRADTQYFGPGTRLTVL.

V is TRBV30 and J is TRBJ2-5; D not certain. This CDR3 contains 15 residues. Trimming removed 1 base from V and 7 bases from J, with 19 bases in between. Per germline, CDR1 GTSNPN and CDR2 SVGIG (reference sequence). The CDR3 DNA reads as TGTGCCTGGAGTGATAATAGACGAGCTGGTGTGACCCAGTACTTC. This encodes CAWSDNRRAGVTQYF.

The chain links TRBV12-5 to TRBJ1-1; no reliable D call. The CDR3 totals 14 residues. Trimming shortened V by 4 bases and J by 1 base, and 10 bases separated the two germline ends. Germline CDR1 is LGHNT and CDR2 is FRNRAP. This CDR3 reads CASGSTGENTEAFF. The CDR3 region has the DNA TGTGCTAGTGGTTCCACCGGAGAGAACACTGAAGCTTTCTTT.